A selection of T cell receptor beta chains follows, all from one sample in a study of CD8 T cells in ankylosing spondylitis. TCRdb used MiXCR to reprocess the 5' RACE reads, holding one entry per CDR3 protein. Among around 150,000 distinct CDR3 sequences listed, about 7% were seen once. Input material: blood, either unsorted or a sorted T cell fraction (not recorded which). The receptors were sampled from a female donor with ankylosing spondylitis or in good health (not recorded which). The conserved cysteine and the conserved F or W are not part of the CDR3 here. Fields, in order: V gene, CDR3 protein.

>TRBV11-2
ASSLSFRERQKDKYQETQY
>TRBV5-1
ASSSGGAPDTQY
>TRBV7-2
ASSFHSSHT
>TRBV9
ASSVGASGDYTGELF
>TRBV6-5
ASSYSSTGANQPQH
>TRBV27
ASAQTTGLGNQPQH
>TRBV6-2/TRBV6-3
ASSYGVGTWNGYT
>TRBV12-3/TRBV12-4
ASKLQGAAGNTIY
>TRBV5-1
ASSREGTITEYGYT
>TRBV6-1
ATKQGRLGTIY
>TRBV10-3
AISVGESNEQF
>TRBV12-3/TRBV12-4
ASSLSGGSTEAF
>TRBV5-1
ASSLGTWDTQY
>TRBV6-5
ASSYSIGMNIQY
>TRBV4-2
ASSQDLWEGGYT
>TRBV15
ATSLPTSYEQY
>TRBV5-1
ASSLPDRDTQY
>TRBV4-1
ASSRPARGTEAF
>TRBV3-1
ASSPYHGGARGYT
>TRBV27
ASSFVSEDTQY
>TRBV7-2
ASSPDGVGELF
>TRBV20-1
SAYRGRRQGFTYEQY
>TRBV19
ASSQQVAGTDTQY
>TRBV18
ASSPAGRVKTQY
>TRBV7-8
ATSGGGRTEAF
>TRBV12-3/TRBV12-4
ASGSGGMRGHQPQH
>TRBV7-6
ASSSDRGRWGYT
>TRBV6-1
ASRPHRFTETQY
>TRBV12-3/TRBV12-4
ACVQSGGNEQF
>TRBV4-3
ASSQGTGNTDTQY
>TRBV3-1
ATSQRGRGEVYNEQF
>TRBV30
AWSPVEAGGQETQY
>TRBV5-4
ASSFDGRQY
>TRBV6-5
ASSFLQGAGGYT
>TRBV6-1
ASSPTQTGRDEQY
>TRBV29-1
SVLGLAGGSSYNEQF
>TRBV20-1
SARSGQGSYEQY
>TRBV5-6
ASSFGLGANEKLF
>TRBV3-1
ASSRRMAGGRETQY
>TRBV5-1
ASSFQGQGDTGELF
>TRBV20-1
SARVPRQTGYT
>TRBV7-9
ASSFVALTNEQF